This T cell receptor (beta chain) originates from a study of response to subunit inactivated influenza vaccine. Regarding the study as a whole: After each seasonal influenza vaccination, few new T cells are recruited, the authors suggested.

Using its own MiXCR run on the RT-PCR reads, TCRdb lists one record per CDR3 protein. Of more than 600,000 distinct CDR3 sequences listed, 15% to 20% are singletons. A remark on this clonotype: What it recognizes is unknown.

This CDR3 contains 16 residues. Germline V gene data show CDR1 as PRHDT and CDR2 as FYEKMQ (reference sequence). V lost 2 bases to trimming and J lost 1 base, with 11 bases between them. This sample comprised PBMCs from blood, obtained more than 4 days after vaccination. J is TRBJ2-2 and V is TRBV13; the D is unclear. The TCR originated in a man aged 45-65 years who received an inactivated influenza vaccine. CDR3 region: CASSLPKVWNTGELFF. The CDR3 DNA reads as TGTGCCAGCAGCTTACCGAAAGTTTGGAACACCGGGGAGCTGTTTTTT.